This T cell receptor beta chain was identified during a study of control samples from healthy donors and cancer patients. Some clones are missing from TCRdb's copy, which holds only in-frame ones; the method was immunoSEQ multiplex PCR. This table has roughly 200,000 clones, 90% to 95% appearing once. A single count supports this clone. The CDR3 consists of 14 residues. Germline-derived CDR1 and CDR2 are MNHEY and SVGEGT. V lost 6 bases, J lost 6 bases, and 9 bases stayed unmatched. The clonotype originates from a man in his late teens or twenties in good health. Material for sequencing was blood. This chain uses TRBV6-2 or TRBV6-3 with TRBJ2-3; TRBD2 matches 7 bases. CDR3 coding DNA: TGTGCCAGCAGCCTCGGACTAGTCAGGGATACGCAGTATTTT. It encodes CASSLGLVRDTQYF.